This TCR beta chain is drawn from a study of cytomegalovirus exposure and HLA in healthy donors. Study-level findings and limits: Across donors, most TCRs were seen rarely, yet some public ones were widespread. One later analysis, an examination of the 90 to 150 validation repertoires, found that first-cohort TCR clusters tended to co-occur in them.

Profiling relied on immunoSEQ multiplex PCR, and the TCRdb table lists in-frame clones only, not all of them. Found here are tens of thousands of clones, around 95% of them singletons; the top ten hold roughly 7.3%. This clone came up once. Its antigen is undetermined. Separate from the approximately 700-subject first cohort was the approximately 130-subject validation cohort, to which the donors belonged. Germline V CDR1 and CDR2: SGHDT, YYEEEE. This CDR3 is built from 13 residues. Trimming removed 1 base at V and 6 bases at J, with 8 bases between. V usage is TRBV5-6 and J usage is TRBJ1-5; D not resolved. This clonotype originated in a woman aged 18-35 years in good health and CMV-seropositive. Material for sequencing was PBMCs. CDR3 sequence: CASSLSRVQPQHF. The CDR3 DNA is TGTGCCAGCAGCTTGTCACGCGTTCAGCCCCAGCATTTT.